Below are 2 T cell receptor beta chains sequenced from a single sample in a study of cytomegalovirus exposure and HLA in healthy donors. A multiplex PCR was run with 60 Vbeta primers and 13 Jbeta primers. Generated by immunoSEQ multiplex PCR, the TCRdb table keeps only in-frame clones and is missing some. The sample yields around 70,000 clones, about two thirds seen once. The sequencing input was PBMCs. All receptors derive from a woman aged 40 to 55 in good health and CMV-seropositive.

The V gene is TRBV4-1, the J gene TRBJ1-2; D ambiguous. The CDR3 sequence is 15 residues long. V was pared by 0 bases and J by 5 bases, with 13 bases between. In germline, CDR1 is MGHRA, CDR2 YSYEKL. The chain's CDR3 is CASSQDYRRRYGYTF. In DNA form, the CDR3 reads TGCGCCAGCAGCCAAGATTACCGAAGGCGGTATGGCTACACCTTC.

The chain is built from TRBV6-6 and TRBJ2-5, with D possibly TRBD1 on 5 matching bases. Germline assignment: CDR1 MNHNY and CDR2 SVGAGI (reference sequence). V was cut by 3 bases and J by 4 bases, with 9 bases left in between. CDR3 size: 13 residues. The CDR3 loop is CASSYSGAETQYF. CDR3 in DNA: TGTGCCAGCAGTTATTCTGGGGCAGAGACCCAGTACTTC.